This TCR beta chain emerged from a study of T cells in narcolepsy. Worth noting for this clone: Antigen unknown.

Findings and caveats of the study: Comparing one patient's CSF and blood CD4+ clonotypes highlighted HCRT- and TRIB2-specific autoreactive clonotypes.

TCRdb keeps only in-frame clones here, not all; method: immunoSEQ multiplex PCR. The sample lists around 30,000 clones, around 86% occurring once. The germline gives CDR1 LNHDA, CDR2 SQIVND (reference sequence). The ends were cut back, 7 bases at V and 2 bases at J, with 21 bases in the middle. This CDR3 has 17 residues. Sample: CD45RA- memory CD4+ T cells from PBMCs. The source of this sequence is a human donor with narcolepsy. The gene calls are TRBV19 and TRBJ2-4, with D possibly TRBD1 on 8 matching bases. The chain's CDR3 is CASNPSQGGTTKNIQYF. The CDR3 nucleotides are TGTGCCAGTAACCCCTCACAGGGGGGGACAACCAAAAACATTCAGTACTTC. Full variable domain (remainder filled in from reference TRBV19 and TRBJ2-4): DGGITQSPKYLFRKEGQNVTLSCEQNLNHDAMYWYRQDPGQGLRLIYYSQIVNDFQKGDIAEGYSVSREKKESFPLTVTSAQKNPTAFYLCASNPSQGGTTKNIQYFGAGTRLSVL.